The subject of this entry is one T cell receptor beta chain. The antigen is undetermined. Method: immunoSEQ multiplex PCR; TCRdb's copy keeps in-frame clones and lacks some. The sample holds about 1 million clones; 70% to 80% are singletons and the top ten take approximately 1.5%. The record originates from a study of shared clonotypes between healthy human individuals. For the study at large: CD4 naive and memory got three plates each, CD8 naive two, CD8 memory one.

CDR1 and CDR2 from the germline V gene are MGHRA and YSYEKL. This CDR3 spans 15 amino acids. Findings and caveats of the study: The study found lower generation probabilities in non-shared clonotypes than in those shared by all four donors. A handful of donors showed sharing of about 4.8% of naive CD4 clonotypes.

The TCR originated in a young man in good health. J is TRBJ2-5 and V is TRBV4-1, with D maybe TRBD2 (5 bases). TRBJ2-7 matches the DNA end more closely, so the J call is doubtful. Sequencing was carried out using memory CD4+ T cells sorted from blood. Subset reported: CD45RA-negative fraction. The chain's CDR3 is CASSQDDWENGEQYF. In DNA form, the CDR3 reads TGCGCCAGCAGCCAAGACGATTGGGAGAACGGCGAGCAGTACTTC.